This T cell receptor (beta chain) was profiled in a study of identical twins. General study findings and limits: Twins shared beta out-of-frame sequences in excess, but this excess was weaker.

TCRdb re-called the 5' RACE reads with MiXCR, one entry per CDR3 protein. This sample has 470,000 or so distinct CDR3 sequences, with more than 20% found just once. In germline, CDR1 is SGHTA, CDR2 FQGTGA. The CDR3 length is 13 residues. The J segment lost 5 bases and the V segment lost 10 bases, leaving 6 bases of the junction unmatched. For this clonotype: Its cognate antigen is unknown.

This same sample was also taken into another study, of T cells expressing NK-cell markers. That source reports: From sorted CD3+CD56+NKG2C+, CD3+CD56+NKG2C- and CD3+CD56-NKG2C+ T cells came the TCR beta repertoires. With respect to HCMV, seven of the eight sequenced donors were seropositive, and one was seronegative. Five or six donors carried dominant NKG2C+ clonotypes that made up roughly 1.0-7.0% of their CD8+ T cells.

The sample consisted of CD4+ T cells sorted from blood. This clonotype was sampled from a woman aged 18-35 years in good health. The genes are TRBV7-3 and TRBJ2-1; 9 positions match TRBD2. The CDR3 sequence is CATASGANNEQFF. CDR3 coding DNA: TGTGCCACCGCTAGCGGGGCAAACAATGAGCAGTTCTTC.